Sequencing of this T cell receptor beta chain was carried out in a study of response to subunit inactivated influenza vaccine. The length of the CDR3 is 13 residues. Trimming cost V 5 bases and J 5 bases, with 12 bases left between them. Via MiXCR, TCRdb re-called the RT-PCR reads, giving one row per CDR3 protein. Altogether more than 550,000 distinct CDR3 sequences are present, 10% to 15% being singletons, with the ten largest covering roughly 10%. This TCR was recovered from a man between 50 and 59 years old who received an inactivated influenza vaccine. The starting material was PBMCs from blood, obtained on the day of vaccination. The chain combines TRBV12-3 or TRBV12-4 with TRBJ2-5; TRBD1 is a possible D gene (6 bases). The CDR3 region has the DNA TGTGCCAGCAGTCGAACAGGGTTGGAGACCCAGTACTTC. Protein: CASSRTGLETQYF.